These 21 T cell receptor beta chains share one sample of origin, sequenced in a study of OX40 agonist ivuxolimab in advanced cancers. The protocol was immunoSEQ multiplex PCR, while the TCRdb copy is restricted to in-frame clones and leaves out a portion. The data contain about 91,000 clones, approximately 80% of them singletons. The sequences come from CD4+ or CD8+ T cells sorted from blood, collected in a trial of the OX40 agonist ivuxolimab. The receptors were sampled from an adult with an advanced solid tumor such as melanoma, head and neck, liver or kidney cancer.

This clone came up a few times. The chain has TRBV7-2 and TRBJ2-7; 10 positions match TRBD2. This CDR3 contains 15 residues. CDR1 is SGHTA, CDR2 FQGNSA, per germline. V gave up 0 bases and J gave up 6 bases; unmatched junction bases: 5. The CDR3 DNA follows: TGTGCCAGCAGCTTAGCCCCGGGACTAGCGTTCGAGCAGTACTTC. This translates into CASSLAPGLAFEQYF.

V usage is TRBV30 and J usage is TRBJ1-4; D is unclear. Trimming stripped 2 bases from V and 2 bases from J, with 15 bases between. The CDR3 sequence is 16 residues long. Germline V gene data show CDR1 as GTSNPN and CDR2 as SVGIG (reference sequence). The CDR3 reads CAWSIWRISTNEKLFF. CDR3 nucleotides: TGTGCCTGGAGTATCTGGCGGATCTCGACTAATGAAAAACTGTTTTTT.

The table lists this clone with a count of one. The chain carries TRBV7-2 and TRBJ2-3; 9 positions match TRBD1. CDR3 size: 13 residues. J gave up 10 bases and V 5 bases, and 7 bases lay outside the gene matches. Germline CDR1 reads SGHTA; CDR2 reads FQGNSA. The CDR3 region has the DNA TGTGCCAGCAGCCGGGACAGGGAAGGGTCGCAGTATTTT. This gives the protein CASSRDREGSQYF.

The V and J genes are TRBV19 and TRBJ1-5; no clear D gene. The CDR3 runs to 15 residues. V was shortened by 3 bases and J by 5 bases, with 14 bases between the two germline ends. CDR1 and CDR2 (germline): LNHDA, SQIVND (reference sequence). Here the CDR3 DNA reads TGTGCCAGTAGTATGTTCGGGGTTTTGGATCAGCCCCAGCATTTT. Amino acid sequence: CASSMFGVLDQPQHF.

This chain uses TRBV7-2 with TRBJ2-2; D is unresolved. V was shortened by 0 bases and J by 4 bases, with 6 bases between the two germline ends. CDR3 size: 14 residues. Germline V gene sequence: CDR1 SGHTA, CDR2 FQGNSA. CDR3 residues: CASSLALLTGELFF. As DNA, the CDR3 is TGTGCCAGCAGCTTAGCGCTCCTCACCGGGGAGCTGTTTTTT. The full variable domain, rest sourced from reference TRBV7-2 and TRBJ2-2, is GAGVSQSPSNKVTEKGKDVELRCDPISGHTALYWYRQSLGQGLEFLIYFQGNSAPDKSGLPSDRFSAERTGGSVSTLTIQRTQQEDSAVYLCASSLALLTGELFFGEGSRLTVL.

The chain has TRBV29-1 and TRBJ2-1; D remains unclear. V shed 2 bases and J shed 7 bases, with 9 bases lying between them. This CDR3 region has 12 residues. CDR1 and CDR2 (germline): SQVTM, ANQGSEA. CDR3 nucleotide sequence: TGCAGCGTTGAATTGACGGAGAATGAGCAGTTCTTC. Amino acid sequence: CSVELTENEQFF.

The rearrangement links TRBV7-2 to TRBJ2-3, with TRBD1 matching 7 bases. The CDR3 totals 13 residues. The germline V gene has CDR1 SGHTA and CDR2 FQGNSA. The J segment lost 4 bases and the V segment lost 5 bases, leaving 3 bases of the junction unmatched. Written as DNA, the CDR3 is TGTGCCAGCAGCACAGGGGAGCCAGATACGCAGTATTTT. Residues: CASSTGEPDTQYF.

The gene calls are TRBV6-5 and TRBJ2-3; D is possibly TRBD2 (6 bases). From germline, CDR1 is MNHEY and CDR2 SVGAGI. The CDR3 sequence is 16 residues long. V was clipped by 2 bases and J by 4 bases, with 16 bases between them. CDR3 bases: TGTGCCAGCAGTTACCCCGGCGGGGTTGGTGCAGATACGCAGTATTTT. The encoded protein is CASSYPGGVGADTQYF.

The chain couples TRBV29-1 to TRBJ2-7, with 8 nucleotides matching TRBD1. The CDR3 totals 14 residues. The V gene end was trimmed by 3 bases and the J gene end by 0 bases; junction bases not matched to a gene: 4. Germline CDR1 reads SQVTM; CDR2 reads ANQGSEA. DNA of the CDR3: TGCAGCGTTGAGATGACAGGGGTCTCCTACGAGCAGTACTTC. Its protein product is CSVEMTGVSYEQYF.

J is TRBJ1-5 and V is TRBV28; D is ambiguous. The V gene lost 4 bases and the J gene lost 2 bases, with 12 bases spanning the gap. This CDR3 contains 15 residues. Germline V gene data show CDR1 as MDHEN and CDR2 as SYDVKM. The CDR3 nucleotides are TGTGCCAGCAGTTCCCCCCGGATAGGCAATCAGCCCCAGCATTTT. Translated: CASSSPRIGNQPQHF.

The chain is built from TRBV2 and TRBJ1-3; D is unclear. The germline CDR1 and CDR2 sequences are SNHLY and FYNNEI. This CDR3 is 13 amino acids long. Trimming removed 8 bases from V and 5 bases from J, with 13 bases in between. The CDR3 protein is CASAVDLRNTIYF. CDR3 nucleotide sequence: TGTGCCAGCGCCGTAGACCTCCGAAACACCATATATTTT.

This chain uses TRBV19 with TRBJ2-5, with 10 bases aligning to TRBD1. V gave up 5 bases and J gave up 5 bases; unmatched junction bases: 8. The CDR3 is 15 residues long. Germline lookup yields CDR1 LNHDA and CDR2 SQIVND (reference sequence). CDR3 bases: TGTGCCAGTAGTCCCGACAGGGGGCTGAGCGAGACCCAGTACTTC. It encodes CASSPDRGLSETQYF. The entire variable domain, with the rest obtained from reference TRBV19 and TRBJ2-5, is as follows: DGGITQSPKYLFRKEGQNVTLSCEQNLNHDAMYWYRQDPGQGLRLIYYSQIVNDFQKGDIAEGYSVSREKKESFPLTVTSAQKNPTAFYLCASSPDRGLSETQYFGPGTRLLVL.

CDR3 coding DNA: TGTGCCAGCAGTTTATGGTCAGAGGGAGCCACTGAAGCTTTCTTT. It is translated as CASSLWSEGATEAFF. The chain is built from TRBV27 and TRBJ1-1, with D unresolved. Trimming removed 1 base at V and 4 bases at J, with 13 bases between. Germline V gene data show CDR1 as MNHEY and CDR2 as SMNVEV (reference sequence). This CDR3 spans 15 amino acids.

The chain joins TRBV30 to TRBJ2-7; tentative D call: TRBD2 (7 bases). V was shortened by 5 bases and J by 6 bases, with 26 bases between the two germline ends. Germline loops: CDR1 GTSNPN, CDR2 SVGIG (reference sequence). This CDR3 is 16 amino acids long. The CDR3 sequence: CAWGGRGARIPLEQYF. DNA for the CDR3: TGTGCCTGGGGTGGTCGGGGGGCGAGGATCCCCCTCGAGCAGTACTTC.

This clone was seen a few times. The CDR3 spells CASSLDPGSGANVLTF. The DNA for the CDR3 is TGTGCCAGCAGCTTAGATCCGGGGTCTGGGGCCAACGTCCTGACTTTC. The gene calls are TRBV11-2 and TRBJ2-6, with a possible D match to TRBD2 (5 bases). The CDR3 totals 16 residues. The V end was cut by 0 bases, the J end by 1 base, with 7 bases between. CDR1 and CDR2 (germline): SGHAT, FQNNGV.

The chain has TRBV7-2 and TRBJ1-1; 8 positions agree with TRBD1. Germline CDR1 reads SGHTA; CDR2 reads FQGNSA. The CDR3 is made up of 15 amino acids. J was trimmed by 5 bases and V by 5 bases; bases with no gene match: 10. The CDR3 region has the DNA TGTGCCAGCAGCCGTGCAGGGGGCGCGGAGACTGAAGCTTTCTTT. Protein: CASSRAGGAETEAFF.

The DNA of the CDR3 is TGCAGCGTGGGGGTTGGTGGGGAGCTGTTTTTT. Translation gives CSVGVGGELFF. The chain recombines TRBV29-1 with TRBJ2-2; D tentatively reads TRBD1 or TRBD2 (5 bases each). This CDR3 region has 11 residues. Trimming cost V 6 bases and J 8 bases, with 10 bases left between them. Germline V gives CDR1 SQVTM, CDR2 ANQGSEA.

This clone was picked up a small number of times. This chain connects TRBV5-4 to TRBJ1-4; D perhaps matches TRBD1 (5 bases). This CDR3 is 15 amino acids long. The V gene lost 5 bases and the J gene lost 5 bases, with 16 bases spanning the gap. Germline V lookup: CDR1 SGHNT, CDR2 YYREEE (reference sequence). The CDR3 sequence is CASSPPGGGNEKLFF. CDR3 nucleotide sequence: TGTGCCAGCAGTCCCCCGGGGGGTGGAAATGAAAAACTGTTTTTT.

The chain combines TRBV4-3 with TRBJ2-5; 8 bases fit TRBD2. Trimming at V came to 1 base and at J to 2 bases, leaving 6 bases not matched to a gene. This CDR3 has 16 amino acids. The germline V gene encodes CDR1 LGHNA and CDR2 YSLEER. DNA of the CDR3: TGCGCCAGCAGCCAAGCGATAGCGGGGTCGCAAGAGACCCAGTACTTC. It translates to CASSQAIAGSQETQYF.

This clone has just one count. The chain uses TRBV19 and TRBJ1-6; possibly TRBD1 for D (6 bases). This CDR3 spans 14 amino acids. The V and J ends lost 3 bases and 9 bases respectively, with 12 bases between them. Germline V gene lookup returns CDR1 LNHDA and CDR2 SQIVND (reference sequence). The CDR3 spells CASSIGQSGSPLHF. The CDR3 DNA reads TGTGCCAGTAGTATCGGACAGTCCGGTTCACCCCTCCACTTT.

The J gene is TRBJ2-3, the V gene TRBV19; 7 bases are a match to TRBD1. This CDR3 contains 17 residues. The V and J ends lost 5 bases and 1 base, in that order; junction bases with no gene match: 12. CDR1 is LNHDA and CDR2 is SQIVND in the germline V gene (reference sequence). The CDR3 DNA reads TGTGCCAGTAGTTTGGGCCCCCGGACAGGCCGCACAGATACGCAGTATTTT. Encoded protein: CASSLGPRTGRTDTQYF.